The clone carrying this TCR beta chain was seen at least ten times. Germline-derived CDR1 and CDR2 are DFQATT and SNEGSKA (reference sequence). V was clipped by 1 base and J by 2 bases; unmatched bases: 4. This CDR3 comprises 15 residues. TCR alpha and beta CDR3 regions were amplified from RNA using iRepertoire nested multiplex PCR. Via MiXCR, TCRdb re-called the multiplex PCR reads, giving one row per CDR3 protein. The sample contains fewer than 500,000 distinct CDR3 sequences, around 45% of which appear only once. The sample comes from a study of glioma-infiltrating T cells. The origin of this receptor is a human donor with low-grade glioma or glioblastoma, undergoing nonglioma brain surgery, or in good health (not recorded which). The chain uses TRBV20-1 and TRBJ2-7, with TRBD2 identical over 11 bases. Input material: glioma tissue, nonneoplastic brain tissue, or PBMCs (not recorded which). The CDR3 DNA reads as TGCAGTGCTAGAGCTAGCGGGAGGCCTGCCTACGAGCAGTACTTC. It codes for CSARASGRPAYEQYF.